These 4 T cell receptor beta chains were all obtained from the same sample, sequenced in a study of blood T cell repertoires in COVID-19. Generated by immunoSEQ multiplex PCR, the TCRdb table keeps only in-frame clones and is missing some. The sample includes roughly 150,000 clones, around 89% of them seen just once. Source material: peripheral blood. Source of these receptors: a man between 60 and 75 years old with active or convalescent COVID-19.

This rearrangement joins TRBV5-6 to TRBJ1-2, with 9 bases fitting TRBD1. Losses at the gene ends were 4 bases for V and 8 bases for J; bases not matched to a gene: 6. This CDR3 has 13 amino acids. The germline gives CDR1 SGHDT, CDR2 YYEEEE. CDR3 nucleotide sequence: TGTGCCAGCAGCAACAGGGGGCCAATAGGCTACACCTTC. Protein sequence: CASSNRGPIGYTF.

The CDR3 loop reads CASSPRASGSTDTQYF. The CDR3 DNA sequence: TGTGCCAGCAGCCCCCGAGCTAGCGGATCCACAGATACGCAGTATTTT. This chain links TRBV11-2 with TRBJ2-3, with 7 bases that match TRBD2. The germline V gene encodes CDR1 SGHAT and CDR2 FQNNGV. This CDR3 has 16 amino acids. J lost 2 bases, V lost 5 bases, and 10 bases had no gene match.

The CDR3 protein is CASSARTSGDNEQFF. The CDR3 DNA reads as TGTGCCAGCAGTGCTAGGACTAGCGGGGACAATGAGCAGTTCTTC. The V call is TRBV4-2, the J call TRBJ2-1; 12 bases are a match to TRBD2. J gave up 5 bases and V 6 bases, and 5 bases lay outside the gene matches. CDR3 length: 15 amino acids. Looked up from germline, CDR1 is LGHNA and CDR2 is YNFKEQ.

V gene TRBV11-2 combines with J gene TRBJ2-1, with unresolved D. CDR1 and CDR2 (germline): SGHAT, FQNNGV. This CDR3 is 14 amino acids long. The ends were cut back, 2 bases at V and 5 bases at J, with 10 bases in the middle. CDR3 bases: TGTGCCAGCAGCTTATTTGGAGTTCACAATGAGCAGTTCTTC. It codes for CASSLFGVHNEQFF.